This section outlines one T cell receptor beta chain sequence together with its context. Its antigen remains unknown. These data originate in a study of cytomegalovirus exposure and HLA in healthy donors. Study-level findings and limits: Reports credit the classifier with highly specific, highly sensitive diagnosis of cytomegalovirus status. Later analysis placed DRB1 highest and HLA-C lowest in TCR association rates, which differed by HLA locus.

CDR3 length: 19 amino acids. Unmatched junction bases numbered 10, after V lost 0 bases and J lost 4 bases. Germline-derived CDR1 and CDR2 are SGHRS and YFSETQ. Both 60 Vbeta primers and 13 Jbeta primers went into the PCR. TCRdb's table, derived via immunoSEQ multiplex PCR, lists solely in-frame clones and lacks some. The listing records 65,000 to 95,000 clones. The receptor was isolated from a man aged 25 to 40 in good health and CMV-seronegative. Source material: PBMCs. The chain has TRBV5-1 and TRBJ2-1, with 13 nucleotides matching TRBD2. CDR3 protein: CASSLGSTSGGPGYNEQFF. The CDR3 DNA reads TGCGCCAGCAGCTTGGGTTCGACTAGCGGGGGGCCGGGGTACAATGAGCAGTTCTTC.